The 28 T cell receptor beta chains presented below share a single source sample, sequenced in a study of blood T cell repertoires in COVID-19. Repertoires were generated with immunoSEQ multiplex PCR, while TCRdb's copy carries only in-frame clones and drops some. The sample carries about 150,000 clones, roughly 90% recorded once. Material: peripheral blood. The receptors shown here come from a woman aged 55-69 years with active or convalescent COVID-19.

This chain joins TRBV10-1 and TRBJ1-5, with 10 bases lining up with TRBD1. CDR3 length equals 13 residues. Germline V gene lookup returns CDR1 WNHNN and CDR2 SYGVQD (reference sequence). V lost 6 bases and J lost 7; bases outside the gene matches: 3. The CDR3 nucleotides are TGCGCCAGCAGCCGGGACAGGGGCCAGCCCCAGCATTTT. It codes for CASSRDRGQPQHF.

The CDR3 DNA reads as TGTGCCAGCAGCTTAATGACTAGCCCTACCCCGGGCGGGGAGCTGTTTTTT. It yields the protein CASSLMTSPTPGGELFF. The chain couples TRBV7-2 to TRBJ2-2; TRBD2 agrees at 7 bases. Germline V gene lookup returns CDR1 SGHTA and CDR2 FQGNSA. Losses at the gene ends were 2 bases for V and 7 bases for J; bases not matched to a gene: 13. CDR3 length equals 17 residues.

Only one count was recorded for this clone. The rearrangement joins TRBV2 to TRBJ1-2; no definite D call. The CDR3 is 12 amino acids. The V end was cut by 11 bases, the J end by 3 bases, with 13 bases between. CDR1 SNHLY and CDR2 FYNNEI come from the germline V gene. This CDR3 reads CAGTLTDYGYTF. The DNA of the CDR3 is TGTGCCGGAACCTTAACAGACTATGGCTACACCTTC.

V usage is TRBV12-3 or TRBV12-4 and J usage is TRBJ1-3, with no clear D. Trimming stripped 3 bases from V and 4 bases from J, with 4 bases between. The CDR3 has 12 amino acids. In DNA form, the CDR3 reads TGTGCCAGCAGTTTTGAGGGAAACACCATATATTTT. Its translation is CASSFEGNTIYF.

The chain is built from TRBV9 and TRBJ1-2, with TRBD1 as a possible D gene (5 bases). The CDR3 totals 15 residues. Looked up from germline, CDR1 is SGDLS and CDR2 is YYNGEE. V gave up 0 bases and J gave up 0 bases, with 9 bases separating them. The CDR3 sequence is CASSVEYRPNYGYTF. CDR3 DNA sequence: TGTGCCAGCAGCGTAGAGTACAGGCCTAACTATGGCTACACCTTC.

The V call is TRBV4-1, the J call TRBJ1-5; perhaps TRBD1 as D (5 bases). The CDR3 has 17 residues. Germline lookup yields CDR1 MGHRA and CDR2 YSYEKL. V lost 4 bases and J 0 bases, leaving 16 bases between the germline ends. The CDR3, as DNA: TGCGCCAGCAGCCCGCGGGAGACAGAGCCTAGCAATCAGCCCCAGCATTTT. Translated, it gives CASSPRETEPSNQPQHF.

Concerning this clone itself: Distinct nucleotide sequences in the sample also encode this CDR3. The chain joins TRBV12-3 or TRBV12-4 to TRBJ1-2; D is unresolved. V was cut by 3 bases and J by 4 bases, with 9 bases left in between. The CDR3 totals 13 residues. CDR3 loop: CASSLGGGYGYTF. The CDR3 bases are TGTGCCAGCAGTTTGGGCGGAGGCTATGGCTACACCTTC.

The CDR3 DNA sequence: TGTGCCAGCGGGGAGGGGACGAACTATGGCTACACCTTC. This codes for CASGEGTNYGYTF. The chain combines TRBV6-5 with TRBJ1-2; tentative D call: TRBD1 (5 bases). V was pared by 8 bases and J by 2 bases, with 12 bases between. This CDR3 has 13 amino acids. Germline assignment: CDR1 MNHEY and CDR2 SVGAGI.

The genes are TRBV7-9 and TRBJ1-2, with D possibly matching TRBD1 (6 bases). This CDR3 is built from 14 residues. Trimming removed 2 bases at V and 4 bases at J, with 11 bases between. The germline V gene has CDR1 SEHNR and CDR2 FQNEAQ (reference sequence). The CDR3 loop reads CASSLLDSSYGYTF. In DNA, the CDR3 is TGTGCCAGCAGCTTACTGGACAGCTCCTATGGCTACACCTTC.

As regards this clone: Other DNA sequences in the same sample also yield this CDR3. The chain combines TRBV2 with TRBJ1-1, with unresolved D. With 4 bases removed from V and 1 base from J, the gap between germline ends came to 4 bases. This CDR3 has 12 amino acids. From germline, CDR1 is SNHLY and CDR2 FYNNEI. In nucleotides, the CDR3 is TGTGCCAGCAGTGTGAGGAACACTGAAGCTTTCTTT. Translation: CASSVRNTEAFF. Full variable domain (outside the CDR3, taken from reference TRBV2 and TRBJ1-1): EPEVTQTPSHQVTQMGQEVILRCVPISNHLYFYWYRQILGQKVEFLVSFYNNEISEKSEIFDDQFSVERPDGSNFTLKIRSTKLEDSAMYFCASSVRNTEAFFGQGTRLTVV.

The rearrangement uses TRBV19 and TRBJ1-1; D is ambiguous. V lost 3 bases, J lost 2 bases, and 7 bases lay in between. In germline, CDR1 is LNHDA, CDR2 SQIVND (reference sequence). The CDR3 is 13 amino acids. This CDR3 is CASSIRINTEAFF. CDR3 nucleotide sequence: TGTGCCAGTAGTATTAGAATTAACACTGAAGCTTTCTTT.

The rearrangement links TRBV4-1 to TRBJ1-1; D remains unclear. V shed 1 base and J shed 6 bases, with 15 bases lying between them. Germline V lookup: CDR1 MGHRA, CDR2 YSYEKL. This CDR3 contains 15 residues. This CDR3 reads CASSQVTRERPEAFF. The CDR3, as DNA: TGCGCCAGCAGCCAAGTCACCCGGGAACGGCCTGAAGCTTTCTTT.

The rearrangement joins TRBV19 to TRBJ2-7; 8 bases match TRBD1. This CDR3 spans 15 amino acids. CDR1 and CDR2 from the germline V gene are LNHDA and SQIVND (reference sequence). With V trimmed by 5 bases and J by 2 bases, 8 bases remained unmatched. The CDR3 DNA follows: TGTGCCAGTAGTGAGAGACAGGGGAGACCCTACGAGCAGTACTTC. This codes for CASSERQGRPYEQYF.

The DNA for the CDR3 is TGTGCCAGCAGTGACAGGGACCAAGAGACCCAGTACTTC. As protein: CASSDRDQETQYF. This chain links TRBV2 with TRBJ2-5; TRBD1 might be the D (5 bases). This CDR3 region has 13 residues. The V and J ends lost 3 bases and 0 bases respectively, with 5 bases between them. CDR1 is SNHLY, CDR2 FYNNEI, per germline.

The chain combines TRBV19 with TRBJ1-2; 7 nucleotides agree with TRBD1. Per the germline V gene, CDR1 is LNHDA and CDR2 is SQIVND (reference sequence). The CDR3 spans 14 residues. The ends lost 5 bases at V and 7 bases at J; junction bases unmatched: 10. The CDR3 loop reads CASSPSTGAGGYTF. DNA of the CDR3: TGTGCCAGTAGTCCATCCACAGGGGCAGGTGGCTACACCTTC. The full variable domain, in which reference TRBV19 and TRBJ1-2 provide the parts outside the CDR3, is DGGITQSPKYLFRKEGQNVTLSCEQNLNHDAMYWYRQDPGQGLRLIYYSQIVNDFQKGDIAEGYSVSREKKESFPLTVTSAQKNPTAFYLCASSPSTGAGGYTFGSGTRLTVV.

This sequence joins TRBV7-4 and TRBJ1-6; D not certain. The CDR3 has 16 amino acids. Germline CDR1 reads SGHVT; CDR2 reads SQSDAQ. The V and J ends lost 2 bases and 7 bases respectively, with 15 bases between them. The CDR3 sequence: CASSLSGWMYNSPLHF. The DNA for the CDR3 is TGTGCCAGCAGCTTATCGGGGTGGATGTACAATTCACCCCTCCACTTT. Full variable domain (outside the CDR3, taken from reference TRBV7-4 and TRBJ1-6): GAGVSQSPRYKVAKRGRDVALRCDSISGHVTLYWYRQTLGQGSEVLTYSQSDAQRDKSGRPSGRFSAERPERSVSTLKIQRTEQGDSAVYLCASSLSGWMYNSPLHFGNGTRLTVT.

This chain links TRBV5-6 with TRBJ1-2, with unresolved D. The V end lost 1 base, the J end lost 2 bases, and 21 bases lay between the germline ends. The germline CDR1 and CDR2 sequences are SGHDT and YYEEEE. The CDR3 consists of 18 residues. CDR3 sequence reads: CASSLYFLGQAENYGYTF. The CDR3 coding sequence is TGTGCCAGCAGCTTGTACTTTCTTGGGCAGGCCGAAAACTATGGCTACACCTTC.

This chain links TRBV10-3 with TRBJ1-2; no clear D. V dropped 0 bases and J dropped 8 bases, with 10 bases sitting between them. The germline CDR1 and CDR2 sequences are ENHRY and SYGVKD. CDR3 length: 13 residues. CDR3 sequence reads: CAISESREEGYTF. The CDR3 DNA is TGTGCCATCAGTGAGTCCCGTGAGGAGGGCTACACCTTC.

The chain recombines TRBV7-6 with TRBJ1-2; TRBD1 matches 8 bases. V was pared by 8 bases and J by 3 bases, with 14 bases of the junction left unmatched. CDR1 is SGHVS, CDR2 FNYEAQ, per germline. The CDR3 covers 16 residues. CDR3 residues: CASGGAGGSYHYGYTF. DNA of the CDR3: TGTGCCAGCGGGGGAGCAGGGGGCAGTTATCACTATGGCTACACCTTC.

In nucleotides, the CDR3 is TGTGCCAGTAGTCCCCCTTCTGGGACAGGGGAAACCCGGGACACCGGGGAGCTGTTTTTT. Translated, it gives CASSPPSGTGETRDTGELFF. The V call is TRBV19, the J call TRBJ2-2; 10 bases line up with TRBD1. Germline values: CDR1 LNHDA, CDR2 SQIVND (reference sequence). The CDR3 is 20 amino acids. With V trimmed by 5 bases and J by 3 bases, 18 bases remained unmatched. The entire variable domain, with the rest obtained from reference TRBV19 and TRBJ2-2, is as follows: DGGITQSPKYLFRKEGQNVTLSCEQNLNHDAMYWYRQDPGQGLRLIYYSQIVNDFQKGDIAEGYSVSREKKESFPLTVTSAQKNPTAFYLCASSPPSGTGETRDTGELFFGEGSRLTVL.

The chain carries TRBV5-4 and TRBJ1-2, with D tentatively TRBD1 (5 bases). Trimming took 0 bases from V and 2 from J, leaving 8 bases between them. Looked up from germline, CDR1 is SGHNT and CDR2 is YYREEE (reference sequence). This CDR3 spans 14 amino acids. The CDR3 nucleotides read TGTGCCAGCAGCTTGGACAGGACGAACTATGGCTACACCTTC. Its protein is CASSLDRTNYGYTF.

The chain employs TRBV4-3 and TRBJ2-5, with D possibly TRBD2 on 6 matching bases. Per germline, CDR1 LGHNA and CDR2 YSLEER. The CDR3 covers 13 residues. Trimming left V 4 bases short and J 3 bases short, with 9 bases between. The CDR3 sequence: CASSRDWKETQYF. CDR3 in DNA: TGCGCCAGCAGCCGGGACTGGAAAGAGACCCAGTACTTC.

This chain uses TRBV20-1 with TRBJ2-3, with no clear D. The CDR3 has 11 residues. Germline V gives CDR1 DFQATT, CDR2 SNEGSKA (reference sequence). CDR3 region: CRAASTDTQYF. The CDR3, as DNA: TGCAGGGCGGCTAGCACAGATACGCAGTATTTT.

The chain links TRBV7-9 to TRBJ1-3; 7 bases are shared with TRBD1. After removal of 8 bases from V and 0 bases from J, the junction contained 4 bases not matched to a gene. This CDR3 is built from 14 residues. Germline V gives CDR1 SEHNR, CDR2 FQNEAQ (reference sequence). As DNA, the CDR3 is TGTGCCAGCCCGGGACAGCACTCTGGAAACACCATATATTTT. Its protein is CASPGQHSGNTIYF.

The chain has TRBV18 and TRBJ1-5; D is unresolved. Germline CDR1 reads KGHSH; CDR2 reads LQKENI. The CDR3 sequence is 14 residues long. The V gene lost 4 bases and the J gene lost 1 base, with 8 bases spanning the gap. In nucleotides, the CDR3 is TGTGCCAGCTCACGCGGATCAAGCAATCAGCCCCAGCATTTT. This translates into CASSRGSSNQPQHF.

V usage is TRBV11-2 and J usage is TRBJ1-4, with no clear D. Trimming stripped 6 bases from V and 5 bases from J, with 10 bases between. This CDR3 has 13 amino acids. Germline V lookup: CDR1 SGHAT, CDR2 FQNNGV. The CDR3 here is CASSFQENEKLFF. As DNA, the CDR3 is TGTGCCAGCAGTTTCCAGGAAAATGAAAAACTGTTTTTT.

The chain combines TRBV5-1 with TRBJ2-1, with unresolved D. Germline-derived CDR1 and CDR2 are SGHRS and YFSETQ. The CDR3 has 13 amino acids. The V end lost 3 bases, the J end lost 5 bases, and 9 bases lay between the germline ends. This CDR3 is CASSSLLHNEQFF. DNA of the CDR3: TGCGCCAGCAGCTCCCTACTCCACAATGAGCAGTTCTTC.

This chain connects TRBV12-3 or TRBV12-4 to TRBJ2-5, with D maybe TRBD2 (6 bases). V was pared by 5 bases and J by 2 bases, with 9 bases between. This CDR3 has 13 amino acids. CDR3 nucleotides: TGTGCCAGCAGTCCCCGGGAGCAAGAGACCCAGTACTTC. This codes for CASSPREQETQYF.